This T cell receptor beta chain was observed in a study of OX40 agonist ivuxolimab in advanced cancers. Study-level findings and limits: At 0.1 to 3.0 mg/kg, clonal expansion of CD4+ and CD8+ blood T cells had occurred by week 6. Average numbers of expanded clones were greater in CD8+ T cells than in CD4+. A proportion of nonresponders additionally exhibited low normalized T-cell clonal expansion.

On cycle 4 day 1 and cycle 7 day 1, as well as at baseline, blood was sampled. The method was immunoSEQ multiplex PCR; TCRdb's version includes in-frame clones alone and lacks a portion of them. The sample holds nearly 60,000 clones; approximately 78% are singletons and the top ten take over 0.7%. CDR1 and CDR2 (germline): MNHNY, SVGAGI (reference sequence). CDR3 length: 15 amino acids. Trimming left V 0 bases short and J 3 bases short, with 8 bases between. In regard to this clone: Its antigen is currently unknown.

Specimen: CD4+ or CD8+ T cells sorted from blood, collected in a trial of the OX40 agonist ivuxolimab. The TCR sequence derives from an adult with an advanced solid tumor such as melanoma, head and neck, liver or kidney cancer. The chain uses TRBV6-6 and TRBJ1-4; D uncertain. CDR3 protein: CASSYSSRPNEKLFF. CDR3 bases: TGTGCCAGCAGTTACTCGTCACGGCCTAATGAAAAACTGTTTTTT.